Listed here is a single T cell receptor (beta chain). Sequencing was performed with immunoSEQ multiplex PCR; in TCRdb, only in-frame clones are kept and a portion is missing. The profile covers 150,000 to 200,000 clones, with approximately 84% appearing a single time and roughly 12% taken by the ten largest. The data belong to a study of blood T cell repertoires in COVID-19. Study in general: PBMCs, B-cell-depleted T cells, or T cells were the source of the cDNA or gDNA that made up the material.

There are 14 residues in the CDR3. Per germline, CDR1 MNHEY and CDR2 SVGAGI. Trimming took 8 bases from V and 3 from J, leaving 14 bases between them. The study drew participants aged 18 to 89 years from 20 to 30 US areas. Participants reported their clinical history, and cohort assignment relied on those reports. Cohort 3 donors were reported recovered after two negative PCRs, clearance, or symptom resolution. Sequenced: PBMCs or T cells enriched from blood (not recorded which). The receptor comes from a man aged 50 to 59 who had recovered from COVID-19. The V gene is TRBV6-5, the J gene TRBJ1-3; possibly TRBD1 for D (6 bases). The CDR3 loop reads CASRLGQIGNTIYF. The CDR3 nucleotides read TGTGCCAGCCGACTGGGACAAATTGGAAACACCATATATTTT.